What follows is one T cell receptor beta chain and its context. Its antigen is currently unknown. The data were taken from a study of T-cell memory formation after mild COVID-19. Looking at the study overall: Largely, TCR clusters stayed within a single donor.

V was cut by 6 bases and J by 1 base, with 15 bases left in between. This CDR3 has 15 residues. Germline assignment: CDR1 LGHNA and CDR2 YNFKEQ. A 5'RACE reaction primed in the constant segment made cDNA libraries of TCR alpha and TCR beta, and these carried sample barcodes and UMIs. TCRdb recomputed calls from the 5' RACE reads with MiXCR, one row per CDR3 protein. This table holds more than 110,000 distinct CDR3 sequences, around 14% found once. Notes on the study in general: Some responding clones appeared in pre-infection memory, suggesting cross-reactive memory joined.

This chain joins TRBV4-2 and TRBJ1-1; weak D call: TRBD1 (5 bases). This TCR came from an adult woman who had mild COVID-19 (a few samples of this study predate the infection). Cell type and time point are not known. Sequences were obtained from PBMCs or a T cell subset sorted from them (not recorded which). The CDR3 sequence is CASSWKGEPNTEAFF. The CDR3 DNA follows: TGTGCCAGCAGTTGGAAAGGGGAGCCGAACACTGAAGCTTTCTTT.